The 26 T cell receptor beta chains below were found in one sample sequenced in a study of cytomegalovirus exposure and HLA in healthy donors. Primers included in the PCR were 60 Vbeta and 13 Jbeta primers. Using immunoSEQ multiplex PCR, the repertoire was profiled, and TCRdb retains in-frame clones only, with some absent. This sample has about 140,000 clones, with roughly 73% found just once. The specimen sequenced was PBMCs. Receptors were obtained from a human donor in good health.

The CDR3 DNA sequence: TGCGCCAGCAGTCATCTTAGGGAGTGTGGGACTGAAGCTTTCTTT. Encoded protein: CASSHLRECGTEAFF. This chain connects TRBV23-1 to TRBJ1-1, with D hard to call. TRBV23-1 is sorted into the ORF group, with uncertain function. V was pared by 3 bases and J by 5 bases, with 16 bases between. CDR3 size: 15 residues.

J is TRBJ2-5 and V is TRBV10-3; D gene ambiguous. The assigned J gene may be wrong: the sequence end matches TRBJ2-7 better. CDR1 is ENHRY and CDR2 is SYGVKD in the germline V gene. The CDR3 totals 15 residues. The chain's CDR3 is CATEAAIDGPSEQYF. CDR3 in DNA: TGTGCCACCGAGGCTGCTATTGACGGTCCGAGCGAGCAGTACTTC.

Note on this clone: One end of the junction varies from germline; a read error may be responsible. This sequence joins TRBV2 and TRBJ1-1; 9 nucleotides line up with TRBD1. From germline, CDR1 is SNHLY and CDR2 FYNNEI. The CDR3 has 13 amino acids. DNA of the CDR3: TGTGCCGGCAGGGACAGGGTCTCCCCTGAAGCTTTCTTT. This codes for CAGRDRVSPEAFF.

This clone has only a few counts. Written as DNA, the CDR3 is TGTGCCACCAGCAGACACAGGGGACAAGAGACCCAGTACTTC. As protein: CATSRHRGQETQYF. The chain is built from TRBV15 and TRBJ2-5, with TRBD1 matching over 7 bases. Per germline, CDR1 LNHNV and CDR2 YYDKDF (reference sequence). The CDR3 has 14 residues. V was pared by 2 bases and J by 2 bases, with 2 bases of the junction left unmatched.

The chain links TRBV6-5 to TRBJ2-1; 8 bases align to TRBD2. CDR3 length equals 15 residues. After removal of 4 bases from V and 2 bases from J, the junction contained 4 bases not matched to a gene. Germline V lookup: CDR1 MNHEY, CDR2 SVGAGI. The CDR3: CASSSRGRPYNEQFF. The DNA for the CDR3 is TGTGCCAGCAGTTCCCGCGGGAGGCCCTACAATGAGCAGTTCTTC.

V is TRBV23-1 and J is TRBJ1-5, with 7 bases identical to TRBD1. TRBV23-1 is filed as an ORF, its function uncertain. Germline trimming cut 6 bases from V and 3 bases from J; bases unmatched to any gene: 11. The CDR3 spans 16 residues. The CDR3 DNA follows: TGCGCCAGCAGACAAACAGGGGTGCGGATCAATCAGCCCCAGCATTTT. Encoded protein: CASRQTGVRINQPQHF.

This clone came up a few times. The rearrangement links TRBV4-1 to TRBJ1-1; D is unresolved. V dropped 4 bases and J dropped 0 bases, with 15 bases sitting between them. The CDR3 is 16 amino acids. Per the germline V gene, CDR1 is MGHRA and CDR2 is YSYEKL. Here the CDR3 DNA reads TGCGCCAGCAGCCTTCCGACAAGGCACATGAACACTGAAGCTTTCTTT. Protein sequence: CASSLPTRHMNTEAFF.

V gene TRBV6-6 combines with J gene TRBJ1-2, with unresolved D. CDR1 and CDR2 from the germline V gene are MNHNY and SVGAGI (reference sequence). This CDR3 has 14 amino acids. The germline V and J ends were trimmed by 4 bases and 8 bases, with 17 bases remaining between them. The CDR3 nucleotides are TGTGCCAGCAGTTGGAACCCGAGGTCTAAAGGCTACACCTTC. Its protein product is CASSWNPRSKGYTF.

This chain uses TRBV5-1 with TRBJ1-1; the match to TRBD1 covers 12 bases. CDR3 size: 16 residues. Trimming took 4 bases from V and 1 from J; bases not matched to a gene: 5. Germline CDR1 is SGHRS and CDR2 is YFSETQ. This chain's CDR3 is CASSAGTGGANTEAFF. The CDR3 bases are TGCGCCAGCAGCGCCGGGACAGGGGGCGCGAACACTGAAGCTTTCTTT. The full variable domain, in which reference TRBV5-1 and TRBJ1-1 provide the parts outside the CDR3, is KAGVTQTPRYLIKTRGQQVTLSCSPISGHRSVSWYQQTPGQGLQFLFEYFSETQRNKGNFPGRFSGRQFSNSRSEMNVSTLELGDSALYLCASSAGTGGANTEAFFGQGTRLTVV.

This chain joins TRBV5-4 and TRBJ1-1; D remains unclear. The CDR3 spans 14 residues. The V end lost 3 bases, the J end lost 5 bases, and 14 bases lay between the germline ends. From germline, CDR1 is SGHNT and CDR2 YYREEE (reference sequence). CDR3 nucleotide sequence: TGTGCCAGCAGCTCAAGAGCCTCCGGGACTGAAGCTTTCTTT. Encoded protein: CASSSRASGTEAFF. The full variable domain, with the rest looked up from reference TRBV5-4 and TRBJ1-1, is ETGVTQSPTHLIKTRGQQVTLRCSSQSGHNTVSWYQQALGQGPQFIFQYYREEENGRGNFPPRFSGLQFPNYSSELNVNALELDDSALYLCASSSRASGTEAFFGQGTRLTVV.

The V and J genes are TRBV28 and TRBJ1-2; D might be TRBD1 (5 bases). V gave up 8 bases and J gave up 8 bases, with 21 bases separating them. The CDR3 is made up of 14 amino acids. The germline V gene encodes CDR1 MDHEN and CDR2 SYDVKM. The CDR3 DNA sequence: TGTGCCAGCCTCCCTGGGGGGAGAAGGGCCGGCTACACCTTC. Translation: CASLPGGRRAGYTF.

The V call is TRBV5-1, the J call TRBJ1-3; a weak D match, TRBD1 (5 bases). The germline V and J ends were trimmed by 1 base and 4 bases, with 12 bases remaining between them. This CDR3 region has 15 residues. Germline V gene lookup returns CDR1 SGHRS and CDR2 YFSETQ. CDR3 region: CASSLSPRAGNTIYF. DNA for the CDR3: TGCGCCAGCAGCTTGTCTCCCAGGGCCGGAAACACCATATATTTT.

The chain couples TRBV6-4 to TRBJ2-2; D uncertain. This CDR3 is 13 amino acids long. Germline V gene lookup returns CDR1 MRHNA and CDR2 SNTAGT. V was pared by 1 base and J by 8 bases, with 8 bases between. The CDR3 DNA reads as TGTGCCAGCAGTGACTATAGCCTGGGGGAGCTGTTTTTT. It encodes CASSDYSLGELFF.

This sequence joins TRBV4-1 and TRBJ1-5; D ambiguous. Trimming stripped 0 bases from V and 9 bases from J, with 9 bases between. Germline CDR1 reads MGHRA; CDR2 reads YSYEKL. There are 13 residues in the CDR3. DNA of the CDR3: TGCGCCAGCAGCCAAGAGGACGGAGGGCCCCAGCATTTT. Translated, it gives CASSQEDGGPQHF.

The chain couples TRBV9 to TRBJ2-3, with TRBD1 matching over 7 bases. The CDR3 has 17 residues. V shed 3 bases and J 2 bases; nucleotides not matched to a gene: 12. CDR1 is SGDLS, CDR2 YYNGEE, per germline. The CDR3 here is CASSDPAGDSNTDTQYF. The CDR3 region has the DNA TGTGCCAGCAGCGATCCCGCAGGGGACAGCAACACAGATACGCAGTATTTT.

This clone was seen a handful of times. The J gene is TRBJ1-2, the V gene TRBV2; maybe TRBD1 (6 bases). The V gene lost 6 bases and the J gene lost 4 bases, with 15 bases spanning the gap. This CDR3 contains 14 residues. Germline values: CDR1 SNHLY, CDR2 FYNNEI. The CDR3 spells CASRADRQVYGYTF. The CDR3 DNA sequence: TGTGCCAGCAGAGCGGACAGACAAGTCTATGGCTACACCTTC. The full variable domain, its missing parts supplied by reference TRBV2 and TRBJ1-2, is EPEVTQTPSHQVTQMGQEVILRCVPISNHLYFYWYRQILGQKVEFLVSFYNNEISEKSEIFDDQFSVERPDGSNFTLKIRSTKLEDSAMYFCASRADRQVYGYTFGSGTRLTVV.

This clone has a single count. The rearrangement joins TRBV30 to TRBJ2-3, with 7 bases matching TRBD2. The germline CDR1 and CDR2 sequences are GTSNPN and SVGIG (reference sequence). The length of the CDR3 is 10 residues. The J segment lost 13 bases and the V segment lost 5 bases, leaving 6 bases of the junction unmatched. The CDR3 nucleotides are TGTGCCTGGGGGGGGGTGTTCAAGTATTTT. It encodes CAWGGVFKYF.

The chain carries TRBV5-1 and TRBJ2-2; 7 bases are shared with TRBD2. The germline CDR1 and CDR2 sequences are SGHRS and YFSETQ. CDR3 length: 15 amino acids. V lost 4 bases to trimming and J lost 1 base; unmatched junction nucleotides: 4. The CDR3 coding sequence is TGCGCCAGCAGCCCGGGGGGTCAGAACACCGGGGAGCTGTTTTTT. Its translation is CASSPGGQNTGELFF.

The rearrangement links TRBV7-5 to TRBJ1-1. TRBV7-5 counts as a pseudogene. The CDR3 contains 16 residues. CDR3 protein: CARSPYSAGGNTEAFF. The CDR3 coding sequence is TGTGCCAGAAGCCCCTATTCGGCGGGAGGTAATACTGAAGCTTTCTTT.

The chain couples TRBV6-5 to TRBJ1-1, with D tentatively TRBD1 (5 bases). The V gene lost 7 bases and the J gene lost 1 base, with 7 bases spanning the gap. CDR3 length: 12 amino acids. Germline CDR1 is MNHEY and CDR2 is SVGAGI. The CDR3 here is CASNTGNTEAFF. CDR3 bases: TGTGCCAGCAATACAGGGAACACTGAAGCTTTCTTT.

This chain uses TRBV7-3 with TRBJ2-3; a weak D match, TRBD1 (6 bases). The length of the CDR3 is 15 residues. Trimming shortened V by 3 bases and J by 0 bases, and 10 bases separated the two germline ends. CDR1 is SGHTA, CDR2 FQGTGA, per germline. CDR3 loop: CASSFRGTSTDTQYF. The CDR3 nucleotides are TGTGCCAGCAGCTTCAGGGGCACTAGCACAGATACGCAGTATTTT.

This clone was recorded once. V and J are TRBV11-3 and TRBJ2-7; 16 bases fit TRBD2. Germline trimming cut 6 bases from V and 6 bases from J; bases unmatched to any gene: 11. Germline CDR1 SGHNT, CDR2 YENEEA. There are 17 residues in the CDR3. The CDR3 DNA sequence: TGTGCCAGCAGTTGGGGACTAGCGGGAGGGCCTTTTGCCGAGCAGTACTTC. Amino acid sequence: CASSWGLAGGPFAEQYF.

The V and J genes are TRBV2 and TRBJ2-5, with 12 bases that match TRBD2. Trimming at V came to 10 bases and at J to 9 bases, leaving 12 bases not matched to a gene. Germline lookup yields CDR1 SNHLY and CDR2 FYNNEI. The CDR3 sequence is 14 residues long. The CDR3: CANQLAGGGGAQYF. DNA of the CDR3: TGTGCCAATCAACTAGCGGGGGGAGGGGGGGCCCAGTACTTC.

J is TRBJ2-5 and V is TRBV6-5; no reliable D call. The CDR3 contains 15 residues. Germline CDR1 is MNHEY and CDR2 is SVGAGI. V was trimmed by 2 bases and J by 2 bases, leaving 12 bases between them. CDR3 nucleotide sequence: TGTGCCAGCAGTTACGGGTCGGGTCGGCAAGAGACCCAGTACTTC. Translated, it gives CASSYGSGRQETQYF.

The V gene is TRBV6-6, the J gene TRBJ1-2; 7 bases align to TRBD1. Germline V gene data show CDR1 as MNHNY and CDR2 as SVGAGI (reference sequence). The CDR3 is 16 residues long. V trimming: 2 bases; J trimming: 0 bases; junction bases outside the gene matches: 6. This chain's CDR3 is CASSYQNRGTNYGYTF. The CDR3 DNA is TGTGCCAGCAGTTACCAAAACAGGGGAACTAACTATGGCTACACCTTC.

The rearrangement uses TRBV7-9 and TRBJ2-1; D not certain. Trimming pared 0 bases from V and 2 bases from J, leaving 8 bases between. CDR1 and CDR2 (germline): SEHNR, FQNEAQ (reference sequence). The length of the CDR3 is 15 residues. The CDR3 spells CASSLADSTYNEQFF. The CDR3, as DNA: TGTGCCAGCAGCTTAGCCGACTCGACCTACAATGAGCAGTTCTTC.